Sequencing of this T cell receptor beta chain was carried out in a study of shared clonotypes between healthy human individuals. Study-level findings and limits: Donors were few, which limited the genetic and exposure-history diversity represented.

Around 30,000 T cell genomes, or around 180 ng DNA, went into the sorted-subset replicate PCRs. Produced via immunoSEQ multiplex PCR; TCRdb's table is partial and in-frame only. The data show about 820,000 clones, about 91% seen once. Concerning this clone itself: The antigen remains undetermined.

With V trimmed by 6 bases and J by 5 bases, 11 bases remained unmatched. Germline V lookup: CDR1 LNHDA, CDR2 SQIVND (reference sequence). The CDR3 loop spans 15 amino acids. The naive CD8 subset, CD45RO-negative cells positively selected for CCR7, excluded terminally differentiated effector memory CD45RA+ cells. V usage is TRBV19 and J usage is TRBJ2-7; 9 positions agree with TRBD1. The receptor comes from a man aged 30 to 45 in good health. The sample was naive CD8+ T cells sorted from blood. CDR3 loop: CASRTTGGDFDEQYF. The CDR3 bases are TGTGCCAGTAGGACGACAGGGGGTGATTTCGACGAGCAGTACTTC.